This T cell receptor beta chain stems from a study of blood T cell repertoires in COVID-19. CDR1 is MNHEY and CDR2 is SVGAGI in the germline V gene. Between the trimmed V and J ends, which lost 2 bases and 4 bases, there was a span of 15 bases. The CDR3 has 15 amino acids. The data were produced by immunoSEQ multiplex PCR, yet TCRdb's version contains in-frame clones alone and is incomplete. The sample records some 88,000 clones, about 86% being singletons. This clone has only one observation. Sequenced: peripheral blood. This sequence was found in a man aged 60 to 69 with acute or convalescent COVID-19. The rearrangement links TRBV6-5 to TRBJ2-7; the D gene is possibly TRBD2 (6 bases). The chain's CDR3 is CASSYGRGSFYEQYF. CDR3 sequence (DNA): TGTGCCAGCAGTTACGGGCGGGGCTCATTTTACGAGCAGTACTTC.